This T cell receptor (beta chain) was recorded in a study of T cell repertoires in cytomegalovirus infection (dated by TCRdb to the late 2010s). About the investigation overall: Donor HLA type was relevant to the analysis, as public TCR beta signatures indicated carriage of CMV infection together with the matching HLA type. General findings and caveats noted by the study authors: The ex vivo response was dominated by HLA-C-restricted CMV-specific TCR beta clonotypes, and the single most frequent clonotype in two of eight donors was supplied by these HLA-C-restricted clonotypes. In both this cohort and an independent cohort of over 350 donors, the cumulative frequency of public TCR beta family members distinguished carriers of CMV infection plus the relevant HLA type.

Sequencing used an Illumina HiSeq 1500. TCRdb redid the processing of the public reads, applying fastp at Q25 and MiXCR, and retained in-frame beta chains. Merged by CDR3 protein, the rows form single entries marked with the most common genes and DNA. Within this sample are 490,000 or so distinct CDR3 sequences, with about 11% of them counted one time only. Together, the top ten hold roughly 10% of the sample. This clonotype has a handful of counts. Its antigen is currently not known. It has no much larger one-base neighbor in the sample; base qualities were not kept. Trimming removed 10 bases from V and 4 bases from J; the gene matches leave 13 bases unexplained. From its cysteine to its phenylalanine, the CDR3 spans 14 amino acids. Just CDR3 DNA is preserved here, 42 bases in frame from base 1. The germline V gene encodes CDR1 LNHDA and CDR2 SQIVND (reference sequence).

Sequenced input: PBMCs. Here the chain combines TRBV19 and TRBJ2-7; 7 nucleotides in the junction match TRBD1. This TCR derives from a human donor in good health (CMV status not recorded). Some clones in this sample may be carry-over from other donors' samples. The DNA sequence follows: TGTGCCACCCGGGACAGCCGTCGACTATACGAGCAGTACTTC. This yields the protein CATRDSRRLYEQYF.